The count of the clone carrying this T cell receptor beta chain is one. This sample is drawn from a study of PD-1 blockade in classical Hodgkin lymphoma. Every single patient, without exception, relapsed after autologous stem cell transplantation, and brentuximab vedotin exposure varied. The best responses consisted of complete response, partial response or progressive disease. CDR1 is MNHGY, CDR2 SAAAGT, per germline. V was pared by 7 bases and J by 5 bases, with 21 bases between. This CDR3 region has 15 residues. Sequencing used immunoSEQ multiplex PCR; TCRdb keeps in-frame clones, though not all of them. This sample has approximately 60,000 clones, with approximately 88% found just once.

Sequenced here: peripheral blood mononuclear cells (PBMCs), sampled at baseline. The chain recombines TRBV6-8 with TRBJ2-7; D might be TRBD2 (5 bases). This receptor was taken from a human donor with classical Hodgkin lymphoma. The CDR3 sequence is CASTLAPLTRDEQYF. CDR3 nucleotides: TGTGCCAGCACCCTGGCGCCCCTAACTAGGGACGAGCAGTACTTC.